These 15 T cell receptor beta chains came from one sample sequenced in a study of cytomegalovirus exposure and HLA in healthy donors. Vbeta (60) and Jbeta (13) primers were used in the PCR. Using immunoSEQ multiplex PCR, the repertoire was profiled, and TCRdb retains in-frame clones only, with some absent. The sample lists about 92,000 clones; about 85% were seen once. The sequencing sample was made of PBMCs. These receptors were taken from a girl aged 2-10 years in good health and CMV-seropositive.

V and J are TRBV30 and TRBJ1-2, with D possibly matching TRBD1 (5 bases). The CDR3 is 13 residues long. Germline V lookup: CDR1 GTSNPN, CDR2 SVGIG (reference sequence). The ends were cut back, 4 bases at V and 8 bases at J, with 17 bases in the middle. As DNA, the CDR3 is TGTGCCTGGACCTCCGGGGGGGACGGAGGCTACACCTTC. Its translation is CAWTSGGDGGYTF. The variable domain in full, with the rest retrieved from reference TRBV30 and TRBJ1-2, is SQTIHQWPATLVQPVGSPLSLECTVEGTSNPNLYWYRQAAGRGLQLLFYSVGIGQISSEVPQNLSASRPQDRQFILSSKKLLLSDSGFYLCAWTSGGDGGYTFGSGTRLTVV.

The chain combines TRBV5-1 with TRBJ2-1, with 11 bases fitting TRBD1. This CDR3 region has 18 residues. Trimming took 4 bases from V and 7 from J; bases not matched to a gene: 16. In germline, CDR1 is SGHRS, CDR2 YFSETQ. CDR3 DNA: TGCGCCAGCAGCGCCGGGACAGGGGGATTCCTAGGGGTAAATGAGCAGTTCTTC. Translated, it gives CASSAGTGGFLGVNEQFF.

This rearrangement joins TRBV11-2 to TRBJ1-2; possible D gene TRBD1, 5 bases. This CDR3 is built from 15 residues. V was cut by 5 bases and J by 5 bases, with 18 bases left in between. Germline loops: CDR1 SGHAT, CDR2 FQNNGV. This chain's CDR3 is CASSLGEGLQYGYTF. DNA of the CDR3: TGTGCCAGCAGCCTAGGTGAGGGACTCCAGTATGGCTACACCTTC.

V gene TRBV10-2 combines with J gene TRBJ2-1, with 7 bases fitting TRBD2. This CDR3 contains 16 residues. The V and J ends lost 1 base and 0 bases, in that order; junction bases with no gene match: 3. Per germline, CDR1 WSHSY and CDR2 SAAADI. CDR3 region: CASSEWGRASYNEQFF. The CDR3 nucleotides read TGCGCCAGCAGTGAGTGGGGGAGGGCCTCCTACAATGAGCAGTTCTTC.

The J gene is TRBJ2-1, the V gene TRBV28; TRBD2 agrees at 15 bases. The CDR3 length is 17 residues. V dropped 4 bases and J dropped 4; count of bases not matched to a gene: 5. Germline V gene sequence: CDR1 MDHEN, CDR2 SYDVKM. CDR3 residues: CASSSGTSGRRYNEQFF. The CDR3 bases are TGTGCCAGCAGTTCCGGGACTAGCGGGAGGAGGTACAATGAGCAGTTCTTC.

This clone was counted a few times. The DNA for the CDR3 is TGTGCCAGAAGCTTGATTAGCGGGAGGGCCTTTTCCTACAATGAGCAGTTCTTC. Translation: CARSLISGRAFSYNEQFF. This rearrangement joins TRBV5-3 to TRBJ2-1, with 11 bases fitting TRBD2. TRBV5-3 is annotated as an ORF whose role is uncertain. This CDR3 spans 18 amino acids. The trim removed 1 base at V and 1 base at J, leaving 7 bases unmatched.

V and J are TRBV6-1 and TRBJ1-5, with TRBD1 matching 10 bases. Trimming took 1 base from V and 0 from J; bases not matched to a gene: 12. Germline V CDR1 and CDR2: MNHNS, SASEGT. The CDR3 totals 20 residues. This CDR3 reads CASSEGTGGRGIYSNQPQHF. As DNA, the CDR3 is TGTGCCAGCAGTGAAGGGACAGGGGGGCGAGGGATCTATAGCAATCAGCCCCAGCATTTT.

The rearrangement uses TRBV4-3 and TRBJ2-5; 9 bases map to TRBD2. Germline CDR1 LGHNA, CDR2 YSLEER. CDR3 size: 15 residues. Trimming cost V 1 base and J 4 bases; bases outside gene matches: 4. This chain's CDR3 is CASSQGLLAGETQYF. The CDR3 DNA sequence: TGCGCCAGCAGCCAAGGTCTACTAGCGGGAGAGACCCAGTACTTC.

This chain uses TRBV10-1 with TRBJ2-7; 8 bases line up with TRBD2. The CDR3 is made up of 15 amino acids. From germline, CDR1 is WNHNN and CDR2 SYGVQD (reference sequence). Trimming took 2 bases from V and 1 from J; bases not matched to a gene: 4. CDR3 residues: CASSEKAGDSYEQYF. CDR3 bases: TGCGCCAGCAGTGAGAAAGCGGGAGATTCCTACGAGCAGTACTTC.

This chain uses TRBV27 with TRBJ2-5; 10 bases are a match to TRBD1. V lost 3 bases, J lost 4 bases, and 2 bases stayed unmatched. This CDR3 contains 14 residues. Germline loops: CDR1 MNHEY, CDR2 SMNVEV (reference sequence). The DNA of the CDR3 is TGTGCCAGCAGTTTGCGGACAGGGGGAGAGACCCAGTACTTC. Encoded protein: CASSLRTGGETQYF.

This clone has just a few counts. The chain has TRBV6-5 and TRBJ2-7, with TRBD1 matching 8 bases. Trimming took 4 bases from V and 0 from J; bases not matched to a gene: 5. The CDR3 spans 15 residues. Germline CDR1 MNHEY, CDR2 SVGAGI. CDR3 sequence: CASSSGQAYSYEQYF. In nucleotides, the CDR3 is TGTGCCAGCAGTTCGGGACAGGCTTACTCCTACGAGCAGTACTTC.

This chain connects TRBV6-5 to TRBJ1-2; D is unresolved. Germline V gene data show CDR1 as MNHEY and CDR2 as SVGAGI. Trimming removed 8 bases from V and 1 base from J, with 17 bases in between. The CDR3 covers 15 residues. CDR3 residues: CASRTAFGINYGYTF. CDR3 in DNA: TGTGCCAGCCGGACCGCTTTCGGGATTAACTATGGCTACACCTTC.

The chain uses TRBV5-1 and TRBJ2-1; TRBD2 agrees at 9 bases. V was pared by 4 bases and J by 5 bases, with 10 bases of the junction left unmatched. Germline-derived CDR1 and CDR2 are SGHRS and YFSETQ. The CDR3 is 16 residues long. The CDR3 here is CASSPKAGGIHNEQFF. CDR3 coding DNA: TGCGCCAGCAGCCCTAAAGCGGGAGGTATCCACAATGAGCAGTTCTTC.

The V and J genes are TRBV21-1 and TRBJ2-7; the tabulated D call, TRBD1, remains unverified against the DNA. TRBV21-1 is labeled a pseudogene. The CDR3 totals 15 residues. Here the CDR3 reads CASAETGGLTYEQYF. For the CDR3, the DNA is TGTGCCAGCGCAGAGACAGGGGGCTTAACCTACGAGCAGTACTTC.

The genes are TRBV7-9 and TRBJ2-5; TRBD2 might be the D (5 bases). The V and J ends lost 3 bases and 5 bases respectively, with 13 bases between them. The CDR3 spans 14 residues. In germline, CDR1 is SEHNR, CDR2 FQNEAQ (reference sequence). The CDR3 loop reads CASSLGDEGETQYF. The CDR3 DNA is TGTGCCAGCAGCTTGGGAGATGAAGGGGAGACCCAGTACTTC.